These 5 T cell receptor beta chains were sequenced from one sample in a study of blood T cell repertoires in COVID-19. Measured with immunoSEQ multiplex PCR; TCRdb has only the in-frame clones, and not every one. The repertoire holds about 480,000 clones, with roughly 89% as singletons. Material: peripheral blood. These receptors were obtained from a woman aged 45-65 years with COVID-19, enrolled during active disease.

The rearrangement uses TRBV30 and TRBJ2-6; a weak D match, TRBD2 (5 bases). The CDR3 is 14 residues long. Per the germline V gene, CDR1 is GTSNPN and CDR2 is SVGIG (reference sequence). Trimming removed 2 bases at V and 2 bases at J, with 7 bases between. Written as DNA, the CDR3 is TGTGCCTGGAGTAACGGGGCTGGGGCCAACGTCCTGACTTTC. This gives the protein CAWSNGAGANVLTF. Complete variable domain (other parts from reference TRBV30 and TRBJ2-6): SQTIHQWPATLVQPVGSPLSLECTVEGTSNPNLYWYRQAAGRGLQLLFYSVGIGQISSEVPQNLSASRPQDRQFILSSKKLLLSDSGFYLCAWSNGAGANVLTFGAGSRLTVL.

The CDR3 loop reads CATSRQTGHNQPQHF. CDR3 DNA sequence: TGTGCCACCAGCAGGCAAACAGGTCACAATCAGCCCCAGCATTTT. This chain uses TRBV15 with TRBJ1-5; D is perhaps TRBD1 (5 bases). The CDR3 has 15 residues. Germline lookup yields CDR1 LNHNV and CDR2 YYDKDF (reference sequence). Trimming left V 3 bases short and J 3 bases short, with 12 bases between.

This sequence joins TRBV5-4 and TRBJ2-7; TRBD2 aligns across 10 bases. J lost 4 bases, V lost 7 bases, and 8 bases had no gene match. CDR3 length: 14 residues. Germline assignment: CDR1 SGHNT and CDR2 YYREEE (reference sequence). Here the CDR3 DNA reads TGTGCCAGCGGACTTAGCGGGGGGAGATACGAGCAGTACTTC. Residues: CASGLSGGRYEQYF.

This chain links TRBV5-5 with TRBJ2-2, with 7 bases that match TRBD1. V shed 3 bases, J shed 1 base, and the junction held 0 bases outside the gene matches. The CDR3 contains 14 residues. Per germline, CDR1 SGHKS and CDR2 YYEKEE (reference sequence). For the CDR3, the DNA is TGTGCCAGCAGCTGGACAGGGAACACCGGGGAGCTGTTTTTT. This gives the protein CASSWTGNTGELFF.

This chain links TRBV2 with TRBJ1-4; TRBD1 aligns across 7 bases. CDR1 SNHLY and CDR2 FYNNEI come from the germline V gene. J gave up 3 bases and V 5 bases, and 9 bases lay outside the gene matches. This CDR3 is 16 amino acids long. This CDR3 reads CASSSDRVSANEKLFF. The CDR3 bases are TGTGCCAGCAGTTCCGACAGGGTTTCGGCTAATGAAAAACTGTTTTTT.